The 4 T cell receptor beta chains listed next were all sequenced from one sample in a study of control samples from healthy donors and cancer patients. Assay used: immunoSEQ multiplex PCR; TCRdb lists only in-frame clones, some missing. The data show 80,000 or so clones, around nine tenths seen once. The sequenced material came from blood. Receptor source: a man aged 45-60 years in good health.

The chain couples TRBV19 to TRBJ1-5, with D uncertain. This CDR3 contains 16 residues. Germline V gene lookup returns CDR1 LNHDA and CDR2 SQIVND (reference sequence). Trimming cost V 3 bases and J 3 bases, with 15 bases left between them. This CDR3 is CASSMTLGGYNQPQHF. The CDR3 region has the DNA TGTGCCAGTAGTATGACCCTAGGAGGATACAATCAGCCCCAGCATTTT.

This clone was observed once. This rearrangement joins TRBV19 to TRBJ1-2; D remains ambiguous. CDR1 is LNHDA and CDR2 is SQIVND in the germline V gene (reference sequence). This CDR3 has 15 residues. Deletions cut 1 base from V and 3 bases from J, with 12 bases between. CDR3 sequence reads: CASSIAAPQDYGYTF. In DNA, the CDR3 is TGTGCCAGTAGTATAGCGGCTCCGCAGGACTATGGCTACACCTTC.

The V gene is TRBV5-1, the J gene TRBJ1-1; the match to TRBD1 covers 11 bases. Looked up from germline, CDR1 is SGHRS and CDR2 is YFSETQ. V was pared by 4 bases and J by 6 bases, with 8 bases of the junction left unmatched. There are 15 residues in the CDR3. CDR3 sequence reads: CASSTWTGGLAEAFF. In DNA form, the CDR3 reads TGCGCCAGCAGCACCTGGACAGGGGGCTTAGCTGAAGCTTTCTTT.

This clone turned up a few times. J is TRBJ2-5 and V is TRBV5-5; 11 bases agree with TRBD2. Germline V CDR1 and CDR2: SGHKS, YYEKEE (reference sequence). V lost 2 bases to trimming and J lost 1 base; unmatched junction nucleotides: 10. The CDR3 is 18 amino acids. The CDR3 coding sequence is TGTGCCAGCAGCTTACGGGACGGGACTAGCGGACCCCAAGAGACCCAGTACTTC. Translated, it gives CASSLRDGTSGPQETQYF. Full variable domain (outside the CDR3, taken from reference TRBV5-5 and TRBJ2-5): DAGVTQSPTHLIKTRGQQVTLRCSPISGHKSVSWYQQVLGQGPQFIFQYYEKEERGRGNFPDRFSARQFPNYSSELNVNALLLGDSALYLCASSLRDGTSGPQETQYFGPGTRLLVL.